What follows describes a single TCR beta chain. What it binds is not known. Sequencing was performed with immunoSEQ multiplex PCR; in TCRdb, only in-frame clones are kept and a portion is missing. The sample lists some 45,000 clones; about 86% were seen once. This entry belongs to a study of T cell clones after liver transplantation. Study results and caveats: Post-transplant, graft-donor-reactive CD4 TCRbeta sequences in blood dropped significantly in most of the 8 subjects.

The receptor comes from a human patient who received a liver transplant. Some of the T cells may derive from the graft donor. Sequencing was performed on CD4+ T cells from blood, taken 24 months after liver transplant.

The CDR3 DNA follows: TGCGCCAGCAGCCCAGGACGAACGAACTATGGCTACACCTTC. Translated: CASSPGRTNYGYTF. J is TRBJ1-2 and V is TRBV5-1, with D unresolved. Trimming took 4 bases from V and 2 from J, leaving 12 bases between them. There are 14 residues in the CDR3. Germline V gene sequence: CDR1 SGHRS, CDR2 YFSETQ. The variable domain in full, with the rest retrieved from reference TRBV5-1 and TRBJ1-2, is KAGVTQTPRYLIKTRGQQVTLSCSPISGHRSVSWYQQTPGQGLQFLFEYFSETQRNKGNFPGRFSGRQFSNSRSEMNVSTLELGDSALYLCASSPGRTNYGYTFGSGTRLTVV.